The 16 T cell receptor beta chains listed next were all sequenced from one sample in a study of human CD8 memory T cell subsets. A UMI-labeled 5' RACE approach was the method that produced the TCR beta libraries. Reprocessing the 5' RACE reads, TCRdb reports a single entry for every CDR3 protein and omits DNA. This repertoire comprises about 17,000 distinct CDR3 sequences; its ten largest clones make up 5.7%. The sequencing input was CD8+ stem-like memory T cells (TSCM and TCM) sorted from PBMCs. Subset defined: stem-like memory CD8 T cells (TSTEM), CCR7+ PD-1- TIGIT-. These receptors all stem from a human donor in good health.

According to its frequency, this clonotype is medium-sized. The CDR3 reads CSVEDFGGEQYF. V gene TRBV29-1 combines with J gene TRBJ2-7; TCRdb proposes TRBD1, but this gene call is untestable without DNA. The CDR3 runs 12 residues. Germline-derived CDR1 and CDR2 are SQVTM and ANQGSEA.

The V gene is TRBV7-2, the J gene TRBJ1-1. This CDR3 contains 14 residues. The germline CDR1 and CDR2 sequences are SGHTA and FQGNSA. The CDR3 sequence is CASSSHDLNTEAFF.

The CDR3 protein is CASSPTTDDNSPLHF. The J gene is TRBJ1-6, the V gene TRBV7-8; TCRdb's D call, TRBD1, is unchecked because there is no DNA. Germline CDR1 reads SGHVS; CDR2 reads FQNEAQ. The CDR3 loop spans 15 amino acids.

CDR3 sequence reads: CATSDSEYSIRTDTQYF. The J gene is TRBJ2-3, the V gene TRBV24-1. The CDR3 has 17 residues. Germline V gene lookup returns CDR1 KGHDR and CDR2 SFDVKD.

This rearrangement joins TRBV4-1 to TRBJ1-5. The CDR3 is 16 amino acids. Germline V gene lookup returns CDR1 MGHRA and CDR2 YSYEKL. The CDR3 loop reads CASSQDHQHSNQPQHF.

The chain joins TRBV6-2 or TRBV6-3 to TRBJ1-2; TCRdb gives TRBD1 as the D gene, but with no DNA this cannot be confirmed. Germline V gene sequence: CDR1 MNHEY, CDR2 SVGEGT. This CDR3 spans 16 amino acids. This chain's CDR3 is CASSPLGDRANYGYTF.

This chain joins TRBV19 and TRBJ2-1; lacking DNA, the TRBD1 call made by TCRdb goes unchecked. The CDR3 totals 17 residues. CDR1 and CDR2 (germline): LNHDA, SQIVND (reference sequence). CDR3 region: CASSNPATGASYNEQFF.

The chain is built from TRBV7-3 and TRBJ2-3; TCRdb's D call, TRBD2, is unchecked because there is no DNA. CDR1 is SGHTA and CDR2 is FQGTGA in the germline V gene. CDR3 length equals 15 residues. The chain's CDR3 is CASSPSGFSTDTQYF.

This sequence joins TRBV5-1 and TRBJ2-2; TCRdb gives TRBD1 as the D gene, but with no DNA this cannot be confirmed. Germline V gene data show CDR1 as SGHRS and CDR2 as YFSETQ. The CDR3 extends over 17 amino acids. CDR3: CASSPFASGGYTGELFF.

This rearrangement joins TRBV7-8 to TRBJ1-5; there is no DNA to check the TCRdb D call of TRBD1. Looked up from germline, CDR1 is SGHVS and CDR2 is FQNEAQ. The CDR3 is 14 amino acids. The CDR3 reads CASSGQGAVQPQHF. The full variable domain, with the rest looked up from reference TRBV7-8 and TRBJ1-5, is GAGVSQSPRYKVAKRGQDVALRCDPISGHVSLFWYQQALGQGPEFLTYFQNEAQLDKSGLPSDRFFAERPEGSVSTLKIQRTQQEDSAVYLCASSGQGAVQPQHFGDGTRLSIL.

This chain uses TRBV19 with TRBJ1-5. Germline assignment: CDR1 LNHDA and CDR2 SQIVND (reference sequence). The length of the CDR3 is 16 residues. The CDR3 loop reads CASSILGSHSNQPQHF. The whole variable domain, filled in from reference TRBV19 and TRBJ1-5, reads DGGITQSPKYLFRKEGQNVTLSCEQNLNHDAMYWYRQDPGQGLRLIYYSQIVNDFQKGDIAEGYSVSREKKESFPLTVTSAQKNPTAFYLCASSILGSHSNQPQHFGDGTRLSIL.

The chain uses TRBV9 and TRBJ2-7; TCRdb names TRBD1, which stays unverified in the absence of DNA. CDR3 length: 14 residues. Looked up from germline, CDR1 is SGDLS and CDR2 is YYNGEE. The CDR3 loop reads CASSVTGAAYEQYF.

The chain recombines TRBV5-6 with TRBJ1-5; the D gene TCRdb calls, TRBD1, cannot be checked with no DNA. Germline V lookup: CDR1 SGHDT, CDR2 YYEEEE. There are 15 residues in the CDR3. CDR3 protein: CASTLGPGGGQPQHF.

This CDR3 reads CASSLETVRYEQYF. The chain is built from TRBV11-2 and TRBJ2-7. Germline values: CDR1 SGHAT, CDR2 FQNNGV. This CDR3 is 14 amino acids long.

The V and J genes are TRBV12-3 or TRBV12-4 and TRBJ1-1. This CDR3 spans 12 amino acids. The CDR3 loop reads CASRVSLAEAFF.

The chain carries TRBV5-4 and TRBJ2-7; without DNA, the TCRdb call of TRBD1 cannot be checked. The V gene's germline CDR1 is SGHNT and CDR2 YYREEE (reference sequence). The CDR3 loop spans 14 amino acids. This chain's CDR3 is CASSVGQGDYEQYF.